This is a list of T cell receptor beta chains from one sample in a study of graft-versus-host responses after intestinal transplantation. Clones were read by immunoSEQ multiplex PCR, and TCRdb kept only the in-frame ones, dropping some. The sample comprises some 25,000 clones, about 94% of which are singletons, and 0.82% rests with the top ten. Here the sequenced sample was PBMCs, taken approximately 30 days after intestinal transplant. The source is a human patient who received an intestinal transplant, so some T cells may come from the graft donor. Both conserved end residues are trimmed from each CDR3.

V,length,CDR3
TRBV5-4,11,AVRDGGGNTIY
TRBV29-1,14,SGAGTSGRAGDTQY
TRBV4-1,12,ASSQGREQYEQY
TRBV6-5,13,ASSKIQGVGEKLF
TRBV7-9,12,ASSLVTGNTEAF
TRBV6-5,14,ASSYPNLAGGYEQY
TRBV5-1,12,ASSLQPTNTEAF
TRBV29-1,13,SVLAGTVMNTEAF
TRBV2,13,ASRDQGSNTGELF
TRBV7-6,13,ASSLGLGSNYGYT
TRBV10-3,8,ATSSDTQY
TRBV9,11,ASSGREFHEQF